This is a list of T cell receptor beta chains from one sample in a study of shared clonotypes between healthy human individuals. The table came from immunoSEQ multiplex PCR; TCRdb's copy has only in-frame clones and leaves some out. The sample shows over 800,000 clones, over 90% of them seen only once. Input material: naive CD8+ T cells sorted from blood. These receptors all come from a man younger than 40 in good health. Both conserved end residues are part of each CDR3. The order of the fields is clone size, J gene, D gene, V gene, CDR3 protein, CDR3 DNA. The D gene is left open where the match is weak. The size of a clone is reported for some rows only, either as once, few or many, or as a class for expanded clones.

size: -
J: TRBJ2-1
D: TRBD2
V: TRBV5-4
CDR3: CASSFSGHETYNEQFF
DNA: TGTGCCAGCAGCTTTAGCGGGCACGAAACCTACAATGAGCAGTTCTTC

size: -
J: TRBJ2-7
D: -
V: TRBV6-6
CDR3: CASSQVGYEQYF
DNA: TGTGCCAGCAGTCAAGTCGGCTACGAGCAGTACTTC

size: -
J: TRBJ2-7
D: -
V: TRBV27
CDR3: CASSLVPGEQYF
DNA: TGTGCCAGCAGTTTAGTCCCCGGCGAGCAGTACTTC

size: -
J: TRBJ2-5
D: -
V: TRBV11-2
CDR3: CASSLDWAPVEQYF
DNA: TGTGCCAGCAGCTTAGATTGGGCTCCGGTAGAGCAGTACTTC

size: -
J: TRBJ2-2
D: -
V: TRBV13
CDR3: CASRSMVRNTNTGELFF
DNA: TGTGCCAGCAGATCAATGGTACGGAACACGAACACCGGGGAGCTGTTTTTT

size: -
J: TRBJ2-1
D: -
V: TRBV4-3
CDR3: CASSPRVTSSYNEQFF
DNA: TGCGCCAGCAGCCCCCGGGTTACTAGTTCCTACAATGAGCAGTTCTTC

size: -
J: TRBJ2-7
D: -
V: TRBV27
CDR3: CASSFLTGEWVYEQYF
DNA: TGTGCCAGCAGTTTCTTAACGGGAGAGTGGGTGTACGAGCAGTACTTC

size: -
J: TRBJ2-1
D: -
V: TRBV27
CDR3: CASSLGGSYNEQFF
DNA: TGTGCCAGCAGTTTGGGGGGTTCCTACAATGAGCAGTTCTTC

size: once
J: TRBJ2-3
D: TRBD2
V: TRBV18
CDR3: CASSPVQRETDTQYF
DNA: TGTGCCAGCTCACCAGTACAGCGGGAGACAGATACGCAGTATTTT

size: -
J: TRBJ1-4
D: -
V: TRBV27
CDR3: CASSFGGPNEKLFF
DNA: TGTGCCAGCAGTTTCGGGGGCCCTAATGAAAAACTGTTTTTT

size: -
J: TRBJ1-2
D: TRBD1
V: TRBV2
CDR3: CASTRDRDGYTF
DNA: TGTGCCAGCACCCGGGACAGGGATGGCTACACCTTC

size: -
J: TRBJ2-5
D: -
V: TRBV10-1
CDR3: CASSAAVGRRETQYF
DNA: TGCGCCAGCAGCGCCGCTGTGGGTCGTCGAGAGACCCAGTACTTC

size: -
J: TRBJ2-5
D: -
V: TRBV4-1
CDR3: CASSQEGADETQYF
DNA: TGCGCCAGCAGCCAAGAAGGGGCCGATGAGACCCAGTACTTC

size: -
J: TRBJ2-7
D: TRBD2
V: TRBV27
CDR3: CASSLSAQWVAGGYEQYF
DNA: TGTGCCAGCAGTTTATCGGCCCAGTGGGTAGCGGGAGGGTACGAGCAGTACTTC

size: -
J: TRBJ1-5
D: -
V: TRBV9
CDR3: CASSPHGNQPQHF
DNA: TGTGCCAGCAGCCCCCACGGCAATCAGCCCCAGCATTTT

size: -
J: TRBJ1-2
D: -
V: TRBV4-3
CDR3: CASSASWTAAHGYTF
DNA: TGCGCCAGCAGCGCAAGTTGGACAGCGGCCCATGGCTACACCTTC

size: -
J: TRBJ2-7
D: -
V: TRBV28
CDR3: CASSFPQVEQYF
DNA: TGTGCCAGCAGTTTCCCCCAGGTCGAGCAGTACTTC

size: -
J: TRBJ2-3
D: TRBD2
V: TRBV7-9
CDR3: CASSPQERGASTDTQYF
DNA: TGTGCCAGCAGCCCACAGGAGCGGGGAGCTAGCACAGATACGCAGTATTTT

size: once
J: TRBJ2-7
D: TRBD1
V: TRBV27
CDR3: CASSMLPRGQENYEQYF
DNA: TGTGCCAGCAGCATGCTCCCCAGGGGGCAGGAGAACTACGAGCAGTACTTC

size: -
J: TRBJ2-1
D: TRBD1
V: TRBV13
CDR3: CASSPIRTGHNEQFF
DNA: TGTGCCAGCAGCCCGATCCGGACAGGACACAATGAGCAGTTCTTC

size: -
J: TRBJ1-1
D: -
V: TRBV29-1
CDR3: CSVEPFGTWAEAFF
DNA: TGCAGCGTTGAACCGTTTGGGACGTGGGCTGAAGCTTTCTTT

size: -
J: TRBJ2-2
D: TRBD1
V: TRBV4-3
CDR3: CASSPDRANTGELFF
DNA: TGCGCCAGCAGCCCGGACAGGGCCAACACCGGGGAGCTGTTTTTT

size: -
J: TRBJ2-1
D: -
V: TRBV5-8
CDR3: CASRGRVSNEQFF
DNA: TGTGCCAGCAGGGGGAGAGTATCGAATGAGCAGTTCTTC

size: -
J: TRBJ2-3
D: TRBD2
V: TRBV9
CDR3: CASSAGLAGGVSTDTQYF
DNA: TGTGCCAGCAGTGCTGGACTAGCGGGAGGAGTAAGCACAGATACGCAGTATTTT

size: -
J: TRBJ2-7
D: -
V: TRBV4-1
CDR3: CASSQDPGPEQYF
DNA: TGCGCCAGCAGCCAAGATCCTGGGCCCGAGCAGTACTTC

size: -
J: TRBJ2-7
D: TRBD1
V: TRBV19
CDR3: CASSMTGASHEQYF
DNA: TGTGCCAGTAGTATGACAGGGGCTTCACACGAGCAGTACTTC

size: -
J: TRBJ2-1
D: -
V: TRBV2
CDR3: CATQGSYNEQFF
DNA: TGTGCCACCCAGGGGAGCTACAATGAGCAGTTCTTC

size: -
J: TRBJ2-5
D: TRBD1
V: TRBV9
CDR3: CASSVARGQGDQETQYF
DNA: TGTGCCAGCAGCGTAGCTCGGGGACAGGGGGACCAAGAGACCCAGTACTTC

size: -
J: TRBJ2-7
D: TRBD2
V: TRBV27
CDR3: CASNLAGGSLHEQYF
DNA: TGTGCCAGCAACTTAGCGGGAGGTTCGCTCCACGAGCAGTACTTC

size: -
J: TRBJ2-3
D: -
V: TRBV6-5
CDR3: CASSYSPGGTDTQYF
DNA: TGTGCCAGCAGTTACTCACCGGGGGGCACAGATACGCAGTATTTT

size: -
J: TRBJ2-7
D: -
V: TRBV19
CDR3: CASSASSGTLLEQYF
DNA: TGTGCCAGTAGTGCCTCTTCCGGGACACTCTTGGAGCAGTACTTC

size: -
J: TRBJ2-7
D: TRBD2
V: TRBV30
CDR3: CARPVRSGNGYEQYF
DNA: TGTGCCCGACCCGTCCGTAGCGGGAATGGTTACGAGCAGTACTTC

size: -
J: TRBJ2-7
D: TRBD2
V: TRBV6-1
CDR3: CASTQTSGRSYEQYF
DNA: TGTGCCAGCACCCAAACTAGCGGGAGATCCTACGAGCAGTACTTC

size: once
J: TRBJ2-7
D: -
V: TRBV28
CDR3: CASIPESASAYEQYF
DNA: TGTGCCAGCATCCCGGAGAGCGCTTCCGCCTACGAGCAGTACTTC

size: -
J: TRBJ2-7
D: -
V: TRBV9
CDR3: CASSVGDKGTLEQYF
DNA: TGTGCCAGCAGCGTAGGGGACAAGGGGACTCTCGAGCAGTACTTC

size: -
J: TRBJ2-7
D: -
V: TRBV10-3
CDR3: CAISESGQGIVYEQYF
DNA: TGTGCCATCAGTGAGTCGGGTCAGGGGATAGTCTACGAGCAGTACTTC

size: -
J: TRBJ1-1
D: -
V: TRBV28
CDR3: CASSSPGLGYTEAFF
DNA: TGTGCCAGCAGTTCACCCGGCCTGGGGTACACTGAAGCTTTCTTT

size: -
J: TRBJ2-7
D: TRBD1
V: TRBV7-9
CDR3: CASSLGEGQGPPYEQYF
DNA: TGTGCCAGCAGCTTAGGGGAGGGACAGGGGCCCCCTTACGAGCAGTACTTC

size: -
J: TRBJ2-7
D: -
V: TRBV9
CDR3: CASSVGQALGYEQYF
DNA: TGTGCCAGCAGCGTAGGTCAGGCTTTGGGCTACGAGCAGTACTTC

size: -
J: TRBJ1-1
D: -
V: TRBV5-4
CDR3: CASSFGGAGEAFF
DNA: TGTGCCAGCAGCTTTGGGGGGGCTGGAGAAGCTTTCTTT

size: -
J: TRBJ2-5
D: -
V: TRBV27
CDR3: CASSLNEAETQYF
DNA: TGTGCCAGCAGTTTAAACGAGGCAGAGACCCAGTACTTC

size: -
J: TRBJ1-1
D: -
V: TRBV4-1
CDR3: CASSQLGQNTEAFF
DNA: TGCGCCAGCAGCCAATTGGGGCAGAACACTGAAGCTTTCTTT

size: -
J: TRBJ2-7
D: -
V: TRBV27
CDR3: CASSLSSLREQYF
DNA: TGTGCCAGCAGTTTATCCTCCCTCCGGGAGCAGTACTTC

size: -
J: TRBJ2-5
D: -
V: TRBV7-6
CDR3: CASSSLETQYF
DNA: TGTGCCAGCAGTTCCTTGGAGACCCAGTACTTC

size: -
J: TRBJ2-1
D: TRBD2
V: TRBV27
CDR3: CASSRGLAAQFF
DNA: TGTGCCAGCAGTAGGGGACTAGCCGCGCAGTTCTTC